The 26 T cell receptor beta chains presented below share a single source sample, sequenced in a study of a mutant IDH1 vaccine in newly diagnosed glioma listed by TCRdb under 2021. The method behind the library was the immunoSEQ multiplex PCR assay. In TCRdb, the immuneACCESS table is reduced to in-frame sequences with V and J assigned. These tables do not hold every clone; where another copy was compared, an unresolved V gene accounts for under half, and the others remain unexplained. The sample yields about 23,000 clones; more than 85% were counted once. Over 9% of the sample is in the top ten clones. The sample's time point label, in plain terms: baseline, week 1 (first vaccination visit). The intended sense of this specimen's treatment or condition label: pre-vaccination baseline after standard-of-care therapy. This specimen consisted of PBMCs, obtained from a glioma patient treated with radiotherapy, temozolomide or both. Receptor source: a man in his thirties or forties with glioma.

This clone was detected only a few times. The chain links TRBV27 to TRBJ2-1; 11 bases match TRBD2. The J segment lost 7 bases and the V segment lost 2 bases, leaving 7 bases of the junction unmatched. Germline assignment: CDR1 MNHEY and CDR2 SMNVEV (reference sequence). CDR3 length equals 16 residues. CDR3 in amino acids: CASSLMGLAVENEQFF. As DNA, the CDR3 is TGTGCCAGCAGTTTAATGGGACTAGCGGTCGAGAATGAGCAGTTCTTC.

This clone was detected only once. Here the CDR3 reads CASSSRLAGGFLDTQYF. The CDR3 DNA reads TGTGCCAGCAGCTCGAGACTAGCGGGAGGGTTCCTCGATACGCAGTATTTT. The V gene is TRBV9, the J gene TRBJ2-3; TRBD2 matches 14 bases. Germline CDR1 SGDLS, CDR2 YYNGEE. The CDR3 is 17 residues long. V lost 4 bases, J lost 6 bases, and 10 bases stayed unmatched.

CDR3 sequence reads: CASSELTGGRTDTQYF. The CDR3 bases are TGTGCCAGCAGCGAATTAACAGGGGGCAGAACAGATACGCAGTATTTT. The chain has TRBV5-6 and TRBJ2-3; 9 nucleotides line up with TRBD1. The germline CDR1 and CDR2 sequences are SGHDT and YYEEEE. Trimming took 4 bases from V and 3 from J; bases not matched to a gene: 9. This CDR3 is 16 amino acids long.

V usage is TRBV6-6 and J usage is TRBJ2-7, with 7 nucleotides matching TRBD1. CDR1 and CDR2 from the germline V gene are MNHNY and SVGAGI (reference sequence). V shed 6 bases and J 2 bases; nucleotides not matched to a gene: 10. The CDR3 runs 15 residues. As DNA, the CDR3 is TGTGCCAGCAGCCATACCGGGACAGAGACCTACGAGCAGTACTTC. It yields the protein CASSHTGTETYEQYF.

This chain uses TRBV30 with TRBJ1-2; D call uncertain. Germline V lookup: CDR1 GTSNPN, CDR2 SVGIG (reference sequence). There are 12 residues in the CDR3. V was cut by 5 bases and J by 9 bases, with 16 bases left in between. The CDR3 nucleotides read TGTGCCTGGGATGGACCGGGAATGAGCTACACCTTC. Protein: CAWDGPGMSYTF.

The chain joins TRBV7-2 to TRBJ2-3; 12 bases fit TRBD2. V shed 1 base, J shed 2 bases, and the junction held 1 base outside the gene matches. CDR3 size: 16 residues. Per the germline V gene, CDR1 is SGHTA and CDR2 is FQGNSA. In nucleotides, the CDR3 is TGTGCCAGCAGCTTAGGGACTAGCGGGACCACAGATACGCAGTATTTT. Protein product: CASSLGTSGTTDTQYF. The complete variable domain, with remaining parts taken from reference TRBV7-2 and TRBJ2-3, reads GAGVSQSPSNKVTEKGKDVELRCDPISGHTALYWYRQSLGQGLEFLIYFQGNSAPDKSGLPSDRFSAERTGGSVSTLTIQRTQQEDSAVYLCASSLGTSGTTDTQYFGPGTRLTVL.

The chain is built from TRBV29-1 and TRBJ2-7, with 7 bases identical to TRBD2. Germline lookup yields CDR1 SQVTM and CDR2 ANQGSEA. The trim removed 5 bases at V and 0 bases at J, leaving 1 base unmatched. This CDR3 is built from 12 residues. The CDR3 DNA reads as TGCAGCGTTAGCGGGAACTCCTACGAGCAGTACTTC. Its protein is CSVSGNSYEQYF.

Only one count was recorded for this clone. CDR3 DNA sequence: TGTGCCAGCAGCCAACTAGCGGGGTACACCGGGGAGCTGTTTTTT. As protein: CASSQLAGYTGELFF. V usage is TRBV4-2 and J usage is TRBJ2-2, with 9 bases identical to TRBD2. Germline lookup yields CDR1 LGHNA and CDR2 YNFKEQ. After removal of 2 bases from V and 3 bases from J, the junction contained 1 base not matched to a gene. The CDR3 extends over 15 amino acids.

CDR3 residues: CASSPGQRANYGYTF. DNA for the CDR3: TGTGCCAGCTCACCGGGACAGCGAGCCAACTATGGCTACACCTTC. The V gene is TRBV18, the J gene TRBJ1-2, with TRBD1 matching 7 bases. The ends lost 3 bases at V and 2 bases at J; junction bases unmatched: 6. The germline V gene has CDR1 KGHSH and CDR2 LQKENI. The CDR3 sequence is 15 residues long.

This chain uses TRBV25-1 with TRBJ2-3; no clear D. The germline CDR1 and CDR2 sequences are MGHDK and SYGVNS. CDR3 size: 12 residues. Deletions cut 4 bases from V and 3 bases from J, with 5 bases between. The CDR3 is CASSGLTDTQYF. CDR3 coding DNA: TGTGCCAGCAGTGGCCTTACAGATACGCAGTATTTT.

V usage is TRBV18 and J usage is TRBJ1-2; 8 nucleotides agree with TRBD1. Unmatched junction bases numbered 3, after V lost 3 bases and J lost 3 bases. Germline V gene lookup returns CDR1 KGHSH and CDR2 LQKENI. The CDR3 length is 14 residues. The CDR3 spells CASSPTGQDYGYTF. The CDR3 nucleotides read TGTGCCAGCTCACCCACGGGACAGGACTATGGCTACACCTTC.

The V call is TRBV10-3, the J call TRBJ1-1, with TRBD1 matching 10 bases. Germline lookup yields CDR1 ENHRY and CDR2 SYGVKD. V was pared by 8 bases and J by 2 bases, with 14 bases of the junction left unmatched. The CDR3 is 17 amino acids. The CDR3 sequence: CAIQNNPGQGKNTEAFF. CDR3 DNA: TGTGCCATCCAGAACAACCCGGGACAGGGGAAAAACACTGAAGCTTTCTTT.

This chain uses TRBV6-5 with TRBJ1-2; TRBD1 might be the D (6 bases). CDR3 size: 13 residues. The germline gives CDR1 MNHEY, CDR2 SVGAGI. The V and J ends lost 5 bases and 3 bases respectively, with 10 bases between them. The CDR3 bases are TGTGCCAGCAGTGCGGACAGCCACTATGGCTACACCTTC. It translates to CASSADSHYGYTF.

This sequence joins TRBV5-1 and TRBJ2-5, with 10 nucleotides matching TRBD1. TRBJ2-7 explains the end of the DNA better; the J call may be wrong. The length of the CDR3 is 14 residues. CDR1 is SGHRS, CDR2 YFSETQ, per germline. CDR3 protein: CASSLGQGRYEQYF. CDR3 DNA sequence: TGCGCCAGCAGCCTGGGACAGGGGAGATACGAGCAGTACTTC.

This rearrangement joins TRBV30 to TRBJ1-6; 9 bases fit TRBD1. This CDR3 is built from 14 residues. The trim removed 1 base at V and 7 bases at J, leaving 2 bases unmatched. Germline V gene sequence: CDR1 GTSNPN, CDR2 SVGIG (reference sequence). The CDR3 DNA reads as TGTGCCTGGAGTGAAGGACAGGGGAATTCACCCCTCCACTTT. Protein product: CAWSEGQGNSPLHF.

The chain has TRBV5-4 and TRBJ2-5; TRBD1 might be the D (5 bases). The germline V and J ends were trimmed by 0 bases and 2 bases, with 11 bases remaining between them. Looked up from germline, CDR1 is SGHNT and CDR2 is YYREEE (reference sequence). The CDR3 runs 15 residues. This CDR3 is CASSLDRGLQETQYF. In DNA form, the CDR3 reads TGTGCCAGCAGCTTGGATAGGGGTTTACAAGAGACCCAGTACTTC.

The chain couples TRBV4-1 to TRBJ2-6; 7 positions match TRBD1. Per the germline V gene, CDR1 is MGHRA and CDR2 is YSYEKL. The CDR3 loop spans 19 amino acids. With 3 bases clipped from V and 0 bases from J, the junction kept 11 bases outside the gene matches. CDR3 nucleotide sequence: TGCGCCAGCAGCCAGATAAACAGGGGAGCCCTCTCTGGGGCCAACGTCCTGACTTTC. Amino acid sequence: CASSQINRGALSGANVLTF.

The chain uses TRBV7-9 and TRBJ2-7, with TRBD1 matching 8 bases. Germline CDR1 and CDR2: SEHNR and FQNEAQ (reference sequence). The CDR3 spans 14 residues. V was clipped by 5 bases and J by 3 bases; unmatched bases: 6. CDR3 coding DNA: TGTGCCAGCAGCACAGGGACAGGACTCTACGAGCAGTACTTC. It yields the protein CASSTGTGLYEQYF.

V and J are TRBV4-2 and TRBJ2-1; D may match TRBD1 or TRBD2 (5 bases each). This CDR3 has 17 residues. V was cut by 4 bases and J by 5 bases, with 21 bases left in between. CDR1 LGHNA and CDR2 YNFKEQ come from the germline V gene. The CDR3 is CASSPPGSAIGDNEQFF. DNA for the CDR3: TGTGCCAGCAGCCCCCCTGGTAGCGCGATAGGGGACAATGAGCAGTTCTTC.

This clone was detected once. J is TRBJ1-1 and V is TRBV11-2; D is unclear. V was trimmed by 3 bases and J by 6 bases, leaving 8 bases between them. Germline CDR1 and CDR2: SGHAT and FQNNGV. This CDR3 spans 12 amino acids. CDR3 sequence (DNA): TGTGCCAGCAGCTTCCAGGTCGCTGAAGCTTTCTTT. It specifies CASSFQVAEAFF.

The rearrangement joins TRBV21-1 to TRBJ1-4; TRBD1, the table's D call, was not compared with the DNA. TRBV21-1 is termed a pseudogene. This CDR3 comprises 13 residues. The CDR3 spells CASLDRVGEKLFF. The DNA of the CDR3 is TGTGCCAGCCTCGACAGGGTGGGTGAAAAACTGTTTTTT.

The sample holds one count of this clone. The chain links TRBV5-4 to TRBJ1-1; D is uncertain. CDR3 length: 17 amino acids. Trimming left V 2 bases short and J 4 bases short, with 21 bases between. Per germline, CDR1 SGHNT and CDR2 YYREEE (reference sequence). CDR3 DNA: TGTGCCAGCAGCTTACTCACATCCTCGTACGGAGGCACTGAAGCTTTCTTT. It translates to CASSLLTSSYGGTEAFF.

J is TRBJ1-1 and V is TRBV10-1, with 7 bases lining up with TRBD1. This CDR3 comprises 15 residues. The V gene end was trimmed by 2 bases and the J gene end by 2 bases; junction bases not matched to a gene: 5. The V gene's germline CDR1 is WNHNN and CDR2 SYGVQD (reference sequence). Here the CDR3 DNA reads TGCGCCAGCAGTGAGCAAGCAGGGGGAAACACTGAAGCTTTCTTT. This sequence encodes CASSEQAGGNTEAFF.

Here the CDR3 reads CASSLLITDKAYGYTF. As DNA, the CDR3 is TGTGCCAGCAGCTTGTTAATAACAGACAAAGCCTATGGCTACACCTTC. This sequence joins TRBV5-8 and TRBJ1-2; D is ambiguous. With 1 base removed from V and 4 bases from J, the gap between germline ends came to 17 bases. The CDR3 is 16 amino acids. Germline values: CDR1 SGHTS, CDR2 YDEGEE.

CDR3 amino acids: CASSSSLRTSGSKETQYF. CDR3 DNA: TGTGCCAGTAGCTCGTCCCTCCGAACTAGCGGGAGTAAGGAGACCCAGTACTTC. The chain links TRBV19 to TRBJ2-5, with 11 bases identical to TRBD2. Germline V gene data show CDR1 as LNHDA and CDR2 as SQIVND (reference sequence). V dropped 6 bases and J dropped 5; count of bases not matched to a gene: 17. This CDR3 contains 18 residues.

The V and J genes are TRBV4-1 and TRBJ2-5; D is perhaps TRBD2 (6 bases). This CDR3 is 15 amino acids long. Per germline, CDR1 MGHRA and CDR2 YSYEKL. The V end was cut by 0 bases, the J end by 2 bases, with 10 bases between. The CDR3 DNA sequence: TGCGCCAGCAGCCAAGATTCCGGGACTCAAGAGACCCAGTACTTC. The encoded protein is CASSQDSGTQETQYF.